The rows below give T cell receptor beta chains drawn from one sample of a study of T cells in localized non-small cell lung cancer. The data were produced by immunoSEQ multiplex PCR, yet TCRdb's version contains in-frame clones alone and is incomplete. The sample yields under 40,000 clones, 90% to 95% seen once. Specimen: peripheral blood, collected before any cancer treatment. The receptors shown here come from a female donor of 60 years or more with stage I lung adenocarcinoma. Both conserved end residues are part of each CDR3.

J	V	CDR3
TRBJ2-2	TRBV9	CASSVVSWNTGELFF
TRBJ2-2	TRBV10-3	CAISGTSGSTGELFF
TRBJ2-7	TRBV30	CAWSAQPAYEQYF
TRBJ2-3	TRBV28	CATFPPDILRTDTQYF
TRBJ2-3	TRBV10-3	CAISDRVGRQGLDTQYF
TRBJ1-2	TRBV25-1	CASSPMGGANYGYTF
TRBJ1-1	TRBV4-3	CASSQGQGIREAFF
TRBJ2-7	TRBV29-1	CSVRRGEDYEQYF
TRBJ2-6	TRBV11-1	CASSLAGSGANVLTF
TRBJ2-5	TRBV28	CASSLRGLTAQETQYF
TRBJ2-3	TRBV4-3	CASSQGASGGFGTDTQYF
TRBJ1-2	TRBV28	CASSLTPGQLPPLTF
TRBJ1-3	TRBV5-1	CASSLASSYGNTIYF
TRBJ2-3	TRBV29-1	CSVAASASSTDTQYF
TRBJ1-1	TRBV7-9	CASSPDLSGNTEAFF
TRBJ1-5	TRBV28	CASTGGLGNQPQHF
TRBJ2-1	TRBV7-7	CASSLGTGTYNEQFF
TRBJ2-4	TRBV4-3	CASSQEDGRGIQYF
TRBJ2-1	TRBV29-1	CSAEDNYNEQFF
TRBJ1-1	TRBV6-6	CASLRGDRMNTEAFF
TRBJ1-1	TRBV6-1	CASSQFRQGGEAFF
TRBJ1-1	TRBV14	CASSPAGSLATEAFF
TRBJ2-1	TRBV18	CASSPPGRINEQFF
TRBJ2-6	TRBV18	CASSPQGGNVLTF
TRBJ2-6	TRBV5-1	CASSLSWNSGANVLTF
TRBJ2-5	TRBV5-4	CASSLAREAVKTQYF
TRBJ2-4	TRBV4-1	CASSQGGGDKNIQYF
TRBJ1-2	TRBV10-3	CAISSGKQGFFNGYTF
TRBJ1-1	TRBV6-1	CASSGQMNTEAFF
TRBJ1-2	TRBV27	CASSSGTVNYGYTF
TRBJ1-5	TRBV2	CASDRDSNQPQHF
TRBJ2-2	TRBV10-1	CASSESTAMNTGELFF
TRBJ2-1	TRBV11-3	CASSLDWAGGSYNEQFF
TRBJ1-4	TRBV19	CASSTRTGEKLFF
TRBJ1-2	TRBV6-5	CASSYRDTYGYTF
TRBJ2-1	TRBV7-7	CASSLFGPGQSYNEQFF
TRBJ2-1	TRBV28	CASITPAGNEQFF
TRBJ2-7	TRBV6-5	CASSSIQGSYEQYF
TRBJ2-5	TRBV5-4	CASSPMAPPLAGVKTQYF
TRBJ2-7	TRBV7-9	CASSLERASPYEQYF
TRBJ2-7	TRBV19	CASSIKNRGSFHEQYF
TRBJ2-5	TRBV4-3	CASSQDYRGLQETQYF
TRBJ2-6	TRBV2	CASSEDSGANVLTF
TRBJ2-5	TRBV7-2	CASSLMSGAWETQYF
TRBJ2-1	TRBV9	CASSVGGLVENEQFF
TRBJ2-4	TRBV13	CASSSGTGGNIQYF
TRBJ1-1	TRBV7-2	CASSLAGQGAEAFF
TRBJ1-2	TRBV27	CASSFRGREGYTF
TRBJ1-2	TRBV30	CAWKGGGYGYTF
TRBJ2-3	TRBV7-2	CASSSRATSGRTDTQYF
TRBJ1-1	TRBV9	CASSVASMNTEAFF
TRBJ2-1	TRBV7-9	CASSLTGSYNEQFF
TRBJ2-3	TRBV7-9	CASSRTSGSADTQYF
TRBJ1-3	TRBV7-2	CASSRWDRSGNTIYF
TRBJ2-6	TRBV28	CASRRQVSGANVLTF
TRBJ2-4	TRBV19	CASSIRVANIQYF
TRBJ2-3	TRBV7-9	CASSSRGDTQYF